This T cell receptor (beta chain) was documented in a study of metastatic and nonmetastatic thyroid tumors. Across the whole study: Peripheral blood and tumor or nodule samples from malignant and benign thyroid patients were compared. Findings of the study overall: In both blood and tumor samples, TCR beta diversity was reported significantly higher for malignant than benign nodules.

The entire patient cohort was treatment-naive prior to thyroid surgery. This CDR3 comprises 12 residues. V lost 2 bases to trimming and J lost 6 bases; unmatched junction nucleotides: 1. The V gene's germline CDR1 is SNHLY and CDR2 FYNNEI. For this clone: What it binds is unknown.

The authors' processing: Differences in CDR3 between clinicopathological groups were drawn on to build a classifier intended to discriminate distant-metastatic papillary thyroid cancer patients. TCRdb re-called clones via MiXCR from the PCR reads. TCRdb's processing, not the study's, gives the V and J calls here. The sample includes about 41,000 clones, about 24% of them seen just once. Sequencing was performed on tumor tissue. This sequence originates from a female donor with papillary thyroid cancer or a benign thyroid nodule (not recorded which). Some clones in this sample may be carry-over from other donors' samples. V and J are TRBV2 and TRBJ2-7; 7 nucleotides agree with TRBD1. DNA for the CDR3: TGTGCCAGCAGTGAAAACAGGGGCGAGCAGTACTTC. This encodes CASSENRGEQYF. The full variable domain, in which reference TRBV2 and TRBJ2-7 provide the parts outside the CDR3, is EPEVTQTPSHQVTQMGQEVILRCVPISNHLYFYWYRQILGQKVEFLVSFYNNEISEKSEIFDDQFSVERPDGSNFTLKIRSTKLEDSAMYFCASSENRGEQYFGPGTRLTVT.